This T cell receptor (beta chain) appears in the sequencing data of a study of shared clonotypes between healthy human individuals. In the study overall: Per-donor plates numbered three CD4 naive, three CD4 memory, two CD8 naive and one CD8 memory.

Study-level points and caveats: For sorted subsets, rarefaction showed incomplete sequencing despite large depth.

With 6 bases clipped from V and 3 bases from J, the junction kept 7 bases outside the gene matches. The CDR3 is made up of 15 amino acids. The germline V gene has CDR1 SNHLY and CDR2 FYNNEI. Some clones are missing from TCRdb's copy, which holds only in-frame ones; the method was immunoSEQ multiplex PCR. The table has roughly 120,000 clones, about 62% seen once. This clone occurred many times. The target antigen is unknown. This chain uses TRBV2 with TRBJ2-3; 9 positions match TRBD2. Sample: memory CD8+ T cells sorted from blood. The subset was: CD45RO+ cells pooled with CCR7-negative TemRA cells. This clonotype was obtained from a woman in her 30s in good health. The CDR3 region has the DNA TGTGCCAGCAGGGCTAGCGGGATAGGGACAGATACGCAGTATTTT. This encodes CASRASGIGTDTQYF.